This record concerns one T cell receptor beta chain sequence. Its antigen is currently not known. No qualities accompany the bases; no much larger clone lies one base away. The record originates from a study of T cell changes during pregnancy in multiple sclerosis (dated by TCRdb to the late 2010s). About the full investigation: In women with multiple sclerosis, the researchers looked at how the T cell repertoire shifted as pregnancy progressed.

According to the germline V gene, CDR1 reads SGHAT and CDR2 reads FQNNGV. From V the trimming removes 5 bases and from J it removes 0 bases, while the gene matches leave 10 bases of the junction unaccounted for. From its cysteine to its phenylalanine, the CDR3 spans 17 amino acids. Only the CDR3 DNA is retained, 51 bases long and in frame from the first base. Library preparation was by the immunoSEQ multiplex PCR assay. TCRdb stores this immuneACCESS table with in-frame sequences only. Part of the clones is absent; in the studies checked, under half of the shortfall reflects unresolved V genes, and no reason is known for the rest. This sample gives approximately 89,000 clones in total; about 93% of them show up just once. About 0.8% of the sample belongs to the ten largest clones.

The source is a female donor with multiple sclerosis, enrolled in a pregnancy study. This receptor chain uses TRBV11-2 and TRBJ2-1; 7 middle bases align to TRBD2. Specimen: peripheral blood, collected in the third trimester of pregnancy. The DNA reads as follows: TGTGCCAGCAGCCCCAGCCTCTGGACTAGCTCCTACAATGAGCAGTTCTTC. It specifies CASSPSLWTSSYNEQFF.